This TCR beta chain derives from a study of blood T cell repertoires in COVID-19. Across the study: Acute and convalescent COVID-19 samples came from the United States, Italy and Spain. PBMCs, B-cell-depleted T cells, or T cells were the source of the cDNA or gDNA that made up the material.

The germline gives CDR1 SNHLY, CDR2 FYNNEI. The CDR3 covers 14 residues. V lost 5 bases and J lost 0, with 10 bases in between. In the study's own analysis: Reference gene primer amplification gave estimated nucleated cell counts. The repertoire was sequenced with immunoSEQ multiplex PCR; TCRdb's copy has only in-frame clones and lacks some. V and J calls and clone size come straight from that table; D and trimming were deduced from the DNA. The top ten clones hold about an eighth of a sample with over 250,000 clones, roughly 85% of them seen once. The origin of this receptor is a human donor in a cohort sampled during active COVID-19. What was sequenced was peripheral blood. The rearrangement uses TRBV2 and TRBJ1-1, with D unclear. The CDR3 protein is CASSRRVLNTEAFF. For the CDR3, the DNA is TGTGCCAGCAGTAGGAGGGTATTGAACACTGAAGCTTTCTTT.